Below are 20 T cell receptor beta chains sequenced from a single sample in a study of a mutant IDH1 vaccine in newly diagnosed glioma. Time point denoted: baseline, week 1 (first vaccination visit). The treatment here: pre-vaccination baseline after standard-of-care therapy. Here immunoSEQ multiplex PCR was the method, and the copy in TCRdb shows in-frame clones only, minus some. The sample yields tens of thousands of clones, over 75% seen once. Source: PBMCs, taken from a glioma patient treated with radiotherapy, temozolomide or both. Receptors were obtained from a man in his thirties or forties with glioma.

This chain uses TRBV5-1 with TRBJ1-3; D gene ambiguous. Germline CDR1 SGHRS, CDR2 YFSETQ. Trimming took off 0 bases at V and 7 bases at J, with 11 bases between the two ends. The CDR3 totals 14 residues. The CDR3 coding sequence is TGCGCCAGCAGCTTGGCATCACCGGCGAACACCATATATTTT. It is translated as CASSLASPANTIYF.

The gene calls are TRBV5-5 and TRBJ1-3, with 7 positions matching TRBD1. After removal of 2 bases from V and 1 base from J, the junction contained 6 bases not matched to a gene. The V gene's germline CDR1 is SGHKS and CDR2 YYEKEE (reference sequence). CDR3 size: 16 residues. The CDR3 sequence is CASSFGQARSGNTIYF. The CDR3 nucleotides are TGTGCCAGCAGCTTCGGACAGGCACGTTCTGGAAACACCATATATTTT.

The gene calls are TRBV30 and TRBJ2-3, with 7 bases matching TRBD1. The CDR3 has 14 amino acids. With V trimmed by 5 bases and J by 3 bases, 8 bases remained unmatched. CDR1 is GTSNPN and CDR2 is SVGIG in the germline V gene (reference sequence). The DNA for the CDR3 is TGTGCCTGGGAGGGGGCAGGTAGTACAGATACGCAGTATTTT. This sequence encodes CAWEGAGSTDTQYF. Full variable domain (missing parts from reference TRBV30 and TRBJ2-3): SQTIHQWPATLVQPVGSPLSLECTVEGTSNPNLYWYRQAAGRGLQLLFYSVGIGQISSEVPQNLSASRPQDRQFILSSKKLLLSDSGFYLCAWEGAGSTDTQYFGPGTRLTVL.

This chain's CDR3 is CASSLQGDPGYEQYF. The CDR3 DNA reads as TGTGCCAGCAGCTTACAGGGAGATCCTGGCTACGAGCAGTACTTC. The chain employs TRBV7-9 and TRBJ2-7; the D call may be TRBD1 or TRBD2 (5 bases each). Germline V gene sequence: CDR1 SEHNR, CDR2 FQNEAQ (reference sequence). The CDR3 contains 15 residues. V lost 2 bases to trimming and J lost 3 bases, with 14 bases between them.

The chain employs TRBV11-1 and TRBJ2-2; TRBD2 might be the D (6 bases). Germline-derived CDR1 and CDR2 are SGHAT and FQDESV (reference sequence). The CDR3 has 15 residues. The V gene lost 0 bases and the J gene lost 5 bases, with 10 bases spanning the gap. CDR3 protein: CASSLALGGTGELFF. DNA for the CDR3: TGTGCCAGCAGCTTAGCTTTGGGGGGAACCGGGGAGCTGTTTTTT.

There are a few counts of this clone. This chain connects TRBV7-3 to TRBJ2-7; D is unresolved. The CDR3 sequence is 14 residues long. Germline V gene lookup returns CDR1 SGHTA and CDR2 FQGTGA. Trimming cost V 1 base and J 2 bases, with 9 bases left between them. The CDR3 reads CASSLMGGTYEQYF. CDR3 DNA sequence: TGTGCCAGCAGCTTAATGGGCGGTACCTACGAGCAGTACTTC.

This clone appeared once. The genes are TRBV2 and TRBJ1-5; D uncertain. The CDR3 extends over 15 amino acids. From germline, CDR1 is SNHLY and CDR2 FYNNEI. Between the trimmed V and J ends, which lost 4 bases and 0 bases, there was a span of 10 bases. DNA of the CDR3: TGTGCCAGCAGTGGAGAGAGAGATAGCAATCAGCCCCAGCATTTT. Amino acid sequence: CASSGERDSNQPQHF. The full variable domain, completed using reference TRBV2 and TRBJ1-5, is EPEVTQTPSHQVTQMGQEVILRCVPISNHLYFYWYRQILGQKVEFLVSFYNNEISEKSEIFDDQFSVERPDGSNFTLKIRSTKLEDSAMYFCASSGERDSNQPQHFGDGTRLSIL.

The rearrangement uses TRBV6-1 and TRBJ1-4, with no clear D. The CDR3 covers 14 residues. Looked up from germline, CDR1 is MNHNS and CDR2 is SASEGT. The V gene lost 1 base and the J gene lost 5 bases, with 8 bases spanning the gap. CDR3 bases: TGTGCCAGCAGTGAAGGTCCAGAGAATGAAAAACTGTTTTTT. Residues: CASSEGPENEKLFF.

The gene calls are TRBV5-1 and TRBJ2-5, with a weak D call TRBD1 (6 bases). Germline lookup yields CDR1 SGHRS and CDR2 YFSETQ. This CDR3 has 14 residues. Between the trimmed V and J ends, which lost 4 bases and 7 bases, there was a span of 17 bases. The CDR3 DNA sequence: TGCGCCAGCAGCATCGGACAGCCCGAAGGGACCCAGTACTTC. Protein: CASSIGQPEGTQYF.

The rearrangement uses TRBV6-5 and TRBJ1-5; D ambiguous. Trimming took off 4 bases at V and 4 bases at J, with 17 bases between the two ends. Germline CDR1 and CDR2: MNHEY and SVGAGI. The CDR3 consists of 16 residues. The CDR3 coding sequence is TGTGCCAGCAGTTCCGGCGGTACTCGAGGAAATCAGCCCCAGCATTTT. It encodes CASSSGGTRGNQPQHF.

The rearrangement joins TRBV7-2 to TRBJ2-3, with 13 bases matching TRBD2. V was pared by 4 bases and J by 4 bases, with 8 bases of the junction left unmatched. The CDR3 extends over 17 amino acids. Per germline, CDR1 SGHTA and CDR2 FQGNSA. CDR3 sequence (DNA): TGTGCCAGCAGCTCGGGACTAGCGGGGAGGGGTGCAGATACGCAGTATTTT. This encodes CASSSGLAGRGADTQYF.

The rearrangement links TRBV2 to TRBJ2-1; no clear D. Germline assignment: CDR1 SNHLY and CDR2 FYNNEI. The V end lost 3 bases, the J end lost 0 bases, and 9 bases lay between the germline ends. This CDR3 is built from 15 residues. CDR3 sequence: CASSEDPRSYNEQFF. The CDR3 DNA sequence: TGTGCCAGCAGTGAGGACCCCCGCTCCTACAATGAGCAGTTCTTC. Filled out from reference TRBV2 and TRBJ2-1, the complete variable domain reads EPEVTQTPSHQVTQMGQEVILRCVPISNHLYFYWYRQILGQKVEFLVSFYNNEISEKSEIFDDQFSVERPDGSNFTLKIRSTKLEDSAMYFCASSEDPRSYNEQFFGPGTRLTVL.

The J gene is TRBJ2-5, the V gene TRBV5-6; the D call may be TRBD1 or TRBD2 (6 bases each). The germline V and J ends were trimmed by 4 bases and 9 bases, with 19 bases remaining between them. Germline loops: CDR1 SGHDT, CDR2 YYEEEE. This CDR3 is built from 14 residues. The CDR3 DNA is TGTGCCAGCAGCAGATGGAGGGGGTCCCCGGCCCAGTACTTC. The encoded protein is CASSRWRGSPAQYF.

This clone turned up a few times. The rearrangement links TRBV28 to TRBJ2-3; TRBD2 matches 9 bases. CDR1 and CDR2 (germline): MDHEN, SYDVKM. The CDR3 runs 14 residues. J lost 7 bases, V lost 6 bases, and 8 bases had no gene match. The CDR3 nucleotides read TGTGCCAGCAGGCCTAGCGGGATTAGCTATACGCAGTATTTT. Amino acid sequence: CASRPSGISYTQYF.

This clone showed up just a few times. This chain joins TRBV15 and TRBJ1-1, with D perhaps TRBD1 (5 bases). Looked up from germline, CDR1 is LNHNV and CDR2 is YYDKDF (reference sequence). The CDR3 has 10 residues. Between the trimmed V and J ends, which lost 11 bases and 5 bases, there was a span of 9 bases. The CDR3 region has the DNA TGTGCCGCTGGGGGGACTGAAGCTTTCTTT. This sequence encodes CAAGGTEAFF. Combining the CDR3 with reference TRBV15 and TRBJ1-1 gives the whole variable domain DAMVIQNPRYQVTQFGKPVTLSCSQTLNHNVMYWYQQKSSQAPKLLFHYYDKDFNNEADTPDNFQSRRPNTSFCFLDIRSPGLGDTAMYLCAAGGTEAFFGQGTRLTVV.

This clone was picked up a small number of times. This chain joins TRBV7-8 and TRBJ1-1; D is unclear. CDR1 and CDR2 from the germline V gene are SGHVS and FQNEAQ. Trimming pared 1 base from V and 0 bases from J, leaving 15 bases between. The length of the CDR3 is 17 residues. In DNA, the CDR3 is TGTGCCAGCAGCTTAGTTTCAGCTCAATACATGAACACTGAAGCTTTCTTT. Its translation is CASSLVSAQYMNTEAFF. The full variable domain, with the rest looked up from reference TRBV7-8 and TRBJ1-1, is GAGVSQSPRYKVAKRGQDVALRCDPISGHVSLFWYQQALGQGPEFLTYFQNEAQLDKSGLPSDRFFAERPEGSVSTLKIQRTQQEDSAVYLCASSLVSAQYMNTEAFFGQGTRLTVV.

This sequence joins TRBV19 and TRBJ2-7; 7 positions agree with TRBD2. The J segment lost 7 bases and the V segment lost 3 bases, leaving 9 bases of the junction unmatched. This CDR3 is 14 amino acids long. Germline assignment: CDR1 LNHDA and CDR2 SQIVND (reference sequence). CDR3: CASSIRDYVPEQYF. CDR3 nucleotide sequence: TGTGCCAGTAGTATCCGGGACTACGTCCCGGAGCAGTACTTC.

The chain joins TRBV5-5 to TRBJ2-3; TRBD2 might be the D (6 bases). Per germline, CDR1 SGHKS and CDR2 YYEKEE (reference sequence). V was clipped by 0 bases and J by 6 bases, with 14 bases between them. The CDR3 extends over 15 amino acids. The CDR3 loop reads CASSLAPEGRDTQYF. The CDR3 DNA is TGTGCCAGCAGCTTGGCCCCGGAGGGAAGGGATACGCAGTATTTT.

The rearrangement joins TRBV4-1 to TRBJ2-7, with D perhaps matching TRBD1 or TRBD2 (5 bases each). The CDR3 contains 14 residues. Germline CDR1 MGHRA, CDR2 YSYEKL. V gave up 5 bases and J gave up 0 bases, with 11 bases separating them. CDR3 bases: TGCGCCAGCAGCATCCGGGACGACTCCTACGAGCAGTACTTC. Protein: CASSIRDDSYEQYF.

The chain links TRBV27 to TRBJ2-2; D not certain. The CDR3 loop spans 17 amino acids. V was cut by 2 bases and J by 3 bases, with 16 bases left in between. CDR1 and CDR2 (germline): MNHEY, SMNVEV (reference sequence). CDR3 sequence reads: CASSLSGPLQDTGELFF. The CDR3 DNA reads TGTGCCAGCAGTTTAAGTGGCCCACTTCAGGACACCGGGGAGCTGTTTTTT.